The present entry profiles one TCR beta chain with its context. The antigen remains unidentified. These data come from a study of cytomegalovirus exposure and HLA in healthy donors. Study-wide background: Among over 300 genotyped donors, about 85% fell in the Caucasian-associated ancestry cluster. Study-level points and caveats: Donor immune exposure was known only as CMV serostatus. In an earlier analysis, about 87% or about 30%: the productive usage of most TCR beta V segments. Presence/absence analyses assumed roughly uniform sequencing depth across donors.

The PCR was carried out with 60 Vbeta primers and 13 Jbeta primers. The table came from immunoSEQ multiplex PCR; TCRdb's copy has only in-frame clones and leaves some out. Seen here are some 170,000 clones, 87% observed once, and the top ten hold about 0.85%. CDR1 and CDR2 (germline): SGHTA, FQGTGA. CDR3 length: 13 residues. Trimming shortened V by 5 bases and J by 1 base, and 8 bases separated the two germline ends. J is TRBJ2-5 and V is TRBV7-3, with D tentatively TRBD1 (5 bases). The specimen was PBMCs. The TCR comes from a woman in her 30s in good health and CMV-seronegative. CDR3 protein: CASSRDSQETQYF. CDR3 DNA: TGTGCCAGCAGCCGAGACAGCCAAGAGACCCAGTACTTC.